The 12 T cell receptor beta chains given below trace back to one sample, sequenced in a study of blood T cells in healthy people across ages. A sample-barcoded 5' primer and a J-beta primer mix were used in a second PCR of about 7 to 12 cycles. MiXCR was run by TCRdb on the 5' RACE reads, yielding one entry per CDR3 protein. The sample has 700,000 to 950,000 distinct CDR3 sequences, roughly 43% seen once; the top ten hold 20% to 25%. The sequencing sample was made of blood. Source of these receptors: a woman in her fifties or sixties in good health.

This sequence joins TRBV27 and TRBJ2-7, with 8 bases that match TRBD2. With V trimmed by 6 bases and J by 5 bases, 6 bases remained unmatched. Germline V lookup: CDR1 MNHEY, CDR2 SMNVEV (reference sequence). The CDR3 spans 13 residues. CDR3: CASRRAGENEQYF. The CDR3 region has the DNA TGTGCCAGCAGAAGAGCGGGAGAGAACGAGCAGTACTTC.

This chain joins TRBV7-7 and TRBJ2-3, with 8 bases lining up with TRBD1. Germline V CDR1 and CDR2: SSHAT, FNYEAQ (reference sequence). The CDR3 is made up of 15 amino acids. In DNA form, the CDR3 reads TGTGCTAGCCCCCCCGGACAGGGATTTTCAGATACGCAGTATTTT. Its protein is CASPPGQGFSDTQYF.

The V call is TRBV30, the J call TRBJ1-6; 12 bases agree with TRBD1. Trimming cost V 3 bases and J 8 bases; bases outside gene matches: 8. Germline CDR1 and CDR2: GTSNPN and SVGIG (reference sequence). CDR3 size: 16 residues. CDR3 amino acids: CAWRGQGAIVDSPLHF. In nucleotides, the CDR3 is TGTGCCTGGAGGGGACAGGGGGCAATTGTGGATTCACCCCTCCACTTT.

Concerning this clonotype: A much larger clone lies a single base off, so this may be a read error. The chain is built from TRBV29-1 and TRBJ2-5; D gene ambiguous. Germline CDR1 is SQVTM and CDR2 is ANQGSEA. The length of the CDR3 is 11 residues. With 8 bases removed from V and 11 bases from J, the gap between germline ends came to 18 bases. The CDR3 reads CSFLFANEQYF. For the CDR3, the DNA is TGCAGCTTTCTCTTTGCGAATGAGCAGTACTTC. The full variable domain, its missing parts supplied by reference TRBV29-1 and TRBJ2-5, is SAVISQKPSRDICQRGTSLTIQCQVDSQVTMMFWYRQQPGQSLTLIATANQGSEATYESGFVIDKFPISRPNLTFSTLTVSNMSPEDSSIYLCSFLFANEQYFGPGTRLLVL.

This clonotype showed up many times. The J gene is TRBJ2-1, the V gene TRBV6-2 or TRBV6-3, with 7 bases that match TRBD2. The CDR3 extends over 15 amino acids. Germline V lookup: CDR1 MNHEY, CDR2 SVGEGT. Trimming took 2 bases from V and 6 from J; bases not matched to a gene: 7. The CDR3 nucleotides are TGTGCCAGCAGTTACGACAGCGGGAAGGGCAATGAGCAGTTCTTC. As protein: CASSYDSGKGNEQFF.

This clonotype was seen a few times. V and J are TRBV29-1 and TRBJ1-2; weak D call: TRBD1 (6 bases). Trimming shortened V by 5 bases and J by 3 bases, and 13 bases separated the two germline ends. CDR1 is SQVTM and CDR2 is ANQGSEA in the germline V gene. CDR3 length: 13 residues. CDR3 region: CSVSDHRDYGYTF. The CDR3 DNA reads TGCAGCGTTTCGGACCACAGGGACTATGGCTACACCTTC. The variable domain in full, with the rest retrieved from reference TRBV29-1 and TRBJ1-2, is SAVISQKPSRDICQRGTSLTIQCQVDSQVTMMFWYRQQPGQSLTLIATANQGSEATYESGFVIDKFPISRPNLTFSTLTVSNMSPEDSSIYLCSVSDHRDYGYTFGSGTRLTVV.

The chain employs TRBV7-9 and TRBJ2-7, with no clear D. CDR3 length: 14 residues. V lost 0 bases to trimming and J lost 5 bases, with 11 bases between them. Germline V gives CDR1 SEHNR, CDR2 FQNEAQ (reference sequence). This chain's CDR3 is CASSLAEASHEQYF. The CDR3, as DNA: TGTGCCAGCAGCTTAGCCGAGGCCAGCCACGAGCAGTACTTC.

Only a few counts were recorded for this clonotype. The genes are TRBV6-2 or TRBV6-3 and TRBJ2-7; 9 bases map to TRBD1. The V gene end was trimmed by 2 bases and the J gene end by 2 bases; junction bases not matched to a gene: 4. Germline CDR1 is MNHEY and CDR2 is SVGEGT. This CDR3 has 15 residues. CDR3 DNA: TGTGCCAGCAGTTACGGGGACAGGGACCCCTACGAGCAGTACTTC. Amino acid sequence: CASSYGDRDPYEQYF.

This clonotype has a handful of counts. The genes are TRBV7-8 and TRBJ2-1; 13 bases agree with TRBD2. J gave up 9 bases and V 5 bases, and 10 bases lay outside the gene matches. The CDR3 is made up of 16 amino acids. Germline CDR1 and CDR2: SGHVS and FQNEAQ. Written as DNA, the CDR3 is TGTGCCAGCAGCCCCCGGACTAGCGGGAGTAGGCTTGAGCAGTTCTTC. Translated: CASSPRTSGSRLEQFF.

The CDR3 sequence is CASSLAGAGGPLGETQYF. The CDR3, as DNA: TGTGCCAGCAGCTTAGCCGGAGCGGGAGGGCCGCTCGGTGAGACCCAGTACTTC. The chain couples TRBV7-6 to TRBJ2-5; 10 bases line up with TRBD2. V dropped 0 bases and J dropped 5; count of bases not matched to a gene: 12. Germline V CDR1 and CDR2: SGHVS, FNYEAQ. The CDR3 is made up of 18 amino acids. The full variable domain, its missing parts supplied by reference TRBV7-6 and TRBJ2-5, is GAGVSQSPRYKVTKRGQDVALRCDPISGHVSLYWYRQALGQGPEFLTYFNYEAQQDKSGLPNDRFSAERPEGSISTLTIQRTEQRDSAMYRCASSLAGAGGPLGETQYFGPGTRLLVL.

CDR3 residues: CASNPPGRENIQYF. CDR3 sequence (DNA): TGTGCCAGCAACCCCCCCGGACGGGAAAACATTCAGTACTTC. The chain is built from TRBV25-1 and TRBJ2-4; D is undetermined. CDR1 is MGHDK and CDR2 is SYGVNS in the germline V gene. With 7 bases removed from V and 5 bases from J, the gap between germline ends came to 15 bases. The CDR3 has 14 amino acids.

The chain is built from TRBV2 and TRBJ2-4; D may be TRBD2 (6 bases). The J call is doubtful: the DNA matches TRBJ2-5 better. Per the germline V gene, CDR1 is SNHLY and CDR2 is FYNNEI. The CDR3 loop spans 14 amino acids. The CDR3 protein is CVSGDLLSWGTQYF. The CDR3 DNA reads TGTGTATCGGGGGACCTCCTCTCCTGGGGGACCCAGTACTTC.